The entry below gives a single T cell receptor beta chain sequence along with its context. No antigen is known for it. Germline lookup yields CDR1 MNHEY and CDR2 SMNVEV (reference sequence). The CDR3 runs to 15 residues. Trimming stripped 3 bases from V and 1 base from J, with 13 bases between. This sample is part of a study of identical twins. cDNA molecules carried unique molecular identifiers, and template switching added a universal primer site. One entry per CDR3 protein, called by TCRdb with MiXCR from the 5' RACE reads. The sample lists more than 200,000 distinct CDR3 sequences, roughly 9.4% occurring once. Study conclusions and caveats: Insertions were fewer in abundant cord blood beta clonotypes, whereas memory repertoires showed none of this pattern.

The sample comprised memory (CD45RO+) T cells sorted from blood. The J gene is TRBJ2-7, the V gene TRBV27; D may match TRBD1 or TRBD2 (6 bases each). This clonotype was sampled from a woman between 18 and 29 years old in good health. The CDR3 sequence is CASSFKGGSSYEQYF. CDR3 coding DNA: TGTGCCAGCAGTTTCAAGGGGGGTTCTTCCTACGAGCAGTACTTC.